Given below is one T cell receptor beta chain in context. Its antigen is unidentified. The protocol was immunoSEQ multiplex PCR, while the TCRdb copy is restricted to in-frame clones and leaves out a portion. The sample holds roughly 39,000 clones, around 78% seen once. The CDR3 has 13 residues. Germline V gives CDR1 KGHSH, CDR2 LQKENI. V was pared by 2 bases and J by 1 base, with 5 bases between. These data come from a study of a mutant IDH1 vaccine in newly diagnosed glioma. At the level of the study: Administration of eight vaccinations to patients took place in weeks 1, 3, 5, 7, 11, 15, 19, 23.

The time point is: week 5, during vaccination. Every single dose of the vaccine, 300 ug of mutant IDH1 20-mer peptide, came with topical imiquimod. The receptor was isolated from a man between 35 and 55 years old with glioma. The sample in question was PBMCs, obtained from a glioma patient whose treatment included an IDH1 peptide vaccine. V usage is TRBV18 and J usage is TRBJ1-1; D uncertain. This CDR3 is CASSPGGNTEAFF. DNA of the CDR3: TGTGCCAGCTCACCAGGTGGGAACACTGAAGCTTTCTTT. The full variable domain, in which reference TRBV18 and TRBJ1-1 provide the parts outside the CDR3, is NAGVMQNPRHLVRRRGQEARLRCSPMKGHSHVYWYRQLPEEGLKFMVYLQKENIIDESGMPKERFSAEFPKEGPSILRIQQVVRGDSAAYFCASSPGGNTEAFFGQGTRLTVV.